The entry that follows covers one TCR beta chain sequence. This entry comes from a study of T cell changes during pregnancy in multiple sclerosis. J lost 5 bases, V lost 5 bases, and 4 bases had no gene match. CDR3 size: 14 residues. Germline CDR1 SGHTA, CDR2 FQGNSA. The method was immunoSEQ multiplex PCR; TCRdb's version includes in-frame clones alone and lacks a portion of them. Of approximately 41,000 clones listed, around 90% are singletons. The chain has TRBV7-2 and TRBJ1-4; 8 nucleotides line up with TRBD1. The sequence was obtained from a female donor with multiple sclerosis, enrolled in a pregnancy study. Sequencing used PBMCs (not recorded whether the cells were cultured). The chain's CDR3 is CASSQNRGNEKLFF. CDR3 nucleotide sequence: TGTGCCAGCAGCCAGAACAGGGGGAATGAAAAACTGTTTTTT.